This T cell receptor beta chain was sequenced for a study of early T cells in non-severe SARS-CoV-2 infection listed by TCRdb under 2021. For the wider study: Because TCR sequencing relied on bulk RNA taken from unsorted whole blood, pairing of alpha and beta chains was not possible.

Set within a cohort of healthcare workers in London, UK, this nested case-control study involved weekly PCR testing of nasopharyngeal swabs along with blood sampling. Healthcare workers were enrolled in the week of the UK lockdown, from 23 to 31 March 2020, and were followed every week for up to roughly 16 weeks. This clonotype has at least ten counts. Its antigen has not been determined. Base qualities were left out, and no much larger clone turns up one base away. The library was built by means of 5' RACE. Sequencing instrument: NextSeq 500. The TCR library protocol attached unique molecular identifiers to individual cDNA molecules to correct for sequencing error and PCR bias. Both TCR alpha and beta chains were sequenced, and tight co-correlation was observed between alpha and beta sequence abundances in each sample. In the source study's methods: Decombinator V4 was used to annotate the V gene, J gene and CDR3 of the TCR sequences. TCRs were defined as expanded if a significant change between any two time points was detected under a Poisson model with p below 0.0001. TCR abundances were normalised to the total number of TCRs sequenced per sample and were expressed as counts per million. TRAV1-2 paired with TRAJ12, TRAJ20 or TRAJ33 defined MAIT TCRs, while TRAV10 paired with TRAJ18 defined iNKT TCRs. VDJdb, accessed on 1 November 2021, was searched for TCRs annotated for CMV, EBV and SARS-CoV-2, and TCRs annotated for more than one antigen were excluded. TCRdb reran the public reads through fastp at Q25 and MiXCR, keeping productive beta chains. Every entry covers one CDR3 protein and lists the most common genes and DNA from its rows. The V and J calls here are based on TCRdb, not the publication. The sample has roughly 34,000 distinct CDR3 sequences on record, approximately 4.6% of them singletons. Around 8% of the sample is in the top ten clones.

Counted from cysteine to phenylalanine, this CDR3 has 13 amino acids. CDR3 DNA is the only sequence kept; it has 39 bases, read in frame from the first base. As encoded in the germline V gene, CDR1 is SGHRS while CDR2 is YFSETQ. V is trimmed back by 4 bases and J by 9 bases, and the junction contains 5 bases that no gene match accounts for. The research as a whole found: VDJdb matching was skewed toward anti-spike CD8 responses and likely underestimated virus-specific expansions by missing private and CD4 specificities.

The sequence was collected from an adult who was a healthcare worker with PCR-confirmed SARS-CoV-2 infection or an uninfected control (not recorded which). Source material: whole blood. The chain joins TRBV5-1 to TRBJ2-7, with TRBD1 matching 12 junction bases. DNA sequence: TGCGCCAGCAGCCCGGGACAGGGGGCGGGGCAGTACTTC. The encoded protein is CASSPGQGAGQYF.